The 25 T cell receptor beta chains in this list originate from one sample, sequenced in a study of T cell responses to AZD1222 COVID-19 vaccine. Profiled with immunoSEQ multiplex PCR; TCRdb holds only in-frame clones, not every one. The sample lists 150,000 to 200,000 clones, around nine tenths occurring once. Source: peripheral blood, taken 28 days after the second AZD1222 dose. Source of these receptors: an adult who received the AZD1222 COVID-19 vaccine.

The chain recombines TRBV11-3 with TRBJ2-5; 7 positions match TRBD2. There are 15 residues in the CDR3. V shed 1 base, J shed 5 bases, and the junction held 7 bases outside the gene matches. Germline V gene lookup returns CDR1 SGHNT and CDR2 YENEEA. The CDR3 is CASSLGGASGETQYF. CDR3 sequence (DNA): TGTGCCAGCAGCTTAGGTGGGGCTAGCGGCGAGACCCAGTACTTC. Full variable domain (remainder filled in from reference TRBV11-3 and TRBJ2-5): EAGVVQSPRYKIIEKKQPVAFWCNPISGHNTLYWYLQNLGQGPELLIRYENEEAVDDSQLPKDRFSAERLKGVDSTLKIQPAELGDSAVYLCASSLGGASGETQYFGPGTRLLVL.

The rearrangement links TRBV2 to TRBJ1-2; maybe TRBD1 (5 bases). CDR3 length: 12 amino acids. Looked up from germline, CDR1 is SNHLY and CDR2 is FYNNEI. The ends were cut back, 10 bases at V and 5 bases at J, with 14 bases in the middle. The CDR3 nucleotides read TGTGCCACCATCAGGGAAACATATGGCTACACCTTC. Encoded protein: CATIRETYGYTF.

The chain uses TRBV5-6 and TRBJ1-2; 8 nucleotides line up with TRBD1. Trimming took 6 bases from V and 7 from J; bases not matched to a gene: 8. Germline CDR1 is SGHDT and CDR2 is YYEEEE. This CDR3 is built from 13 residues. CDR3 protein: CASTLDRGGGYTF. The CDR3 DNA sequence: TGTGCCAGCACCCTCGACAGGGGAGGTGGCTACACCTTC.

This clone was detected once. The chain is built from TRBV5-1 and TRBJ2-7, with 11 bases aligning to TRBD2. The CDR3 has 17 amino acids. Germline CDR1 and CDR2: SGHRS and YFSETQ. V trimming: 5 bases; J trimming: 2 bases; junction bases outside the gene matches: 12. For the CDR3, the DNA is TGCGCCAGCAGTTTTGGGGCTAGCGGGGGGCCTACCTACGAGCAGTACTTC. Protein: CASSFGASGGPTYEQYF.

This clone was counted a single time. The CDR3 nucleotides read TGTGCCAGCAGTTATATCGAAGGTCATAATGCTTTCTTT. Translation gives CASSYIEGHNAFF. This sequence joins TRBV6-2 or TRBV6-3 and TRBJ1-1; no definite D call. V lost 3 bases and J lost 11, with 16 bases in between. Germline assignment: CDR1 MNHEY and CDR2 SVGEGT. This CDR3 has 13 amino acids.

This clone was observed once. The rearrangement links TRBV6-5 to TRBJ1-1; tentatively, D is TRBD1 (6 bases). In germline, CDR1 is MNHEY, CDR2 SVGAGI. The CDR3 totals 14 residues. V was pared by 7 bases and J by 3 bases, with 15 bases between. The CDR3 sequence: CASTPYRDHTEAFF. The CDR3 DNA reads as TGTGCCAGCACCCCCTACAGGGATCACACTGAAGCTTTCTTT.

This chain uses TRBV6-5 with TRBJ2-7, with 7 bases that match TRBD2. Losses at the gene ends were 0 bases for V and 0 bases for J; bases not matched to a gene: 5. Per germline, CDR1 MNHEY and CDR2 SVGAGI. CDR3 length: 16 amino acids. Here the CDR3 reads CASSYSSSGSSYEQYF. CDR3 DNA sequence: TGTGCCAGCAGTTACTCGTCTAGCGGAAGCTCCTACGAGCAGTACTTC.

The DNA of the CDR3 is TGTGCCAGCAGCGTAGAGGTGAACGGTCTTAACTATGGCTACACCTTC. It encodes CASSVEVNGLNYGYTF. The chain couples TRBV9 to TRBJ1-2; D gene uncertain. V dropped 0 bases and J dropped 1 base, with 13 bases sitting between them. Germline assignment: CDR1 SGDLS and CDR2 YYNGEE. This CDR3 has 16 amino acids.

This clone was counted a few times. The CDR3 region is CASTRTGGARGYTF. CDR3 coding DNA: TGTGCCAGCACCCGGACAGGGGGCGCACGGGGCTACACCTTC. This chain joins TRBV5-4 and TRBJ1-2; TRBD1 matches 11 bases. CDR3 length equals 14 residues. The germline V gene encodes CDR1 SGHNT and CDR2 YYREEE (reference sequence). The junction had 9 bases not matched to a gene; V was cut back by 6 bases and J by 8 bases.

This clone was detected once. This chain uses TRBV4-1 with TRBJ2-5; a possible D gene is TRBD2 (6 bases). This CDR3 comprises 17 residues. The V and J ends lost 1 base and 3 bases respectively, with 18 bases between them. CDR1 and CDR2 from the germline V gene are MGHRA and YSYEKL. The CDR3 nucleotides read TGCGCCAGCAGCCAAGGGGTACTTGGAGGCGGGGAAGAGACCCAGTACTTC. Translated, it gives CASSQGVLGGGEETQYF.

This sequence joins TRBV4-3 and TRBJ1-6; 9 positions match TRBD1. V was clipped by 3 bases and J by 6 bases; unmatched bases: 6. This CDR3 is built from 16 residues. Per germline, CDR1 LGHNA and CDR2 YSLEER. CDR3 DNA sequence: TGCGCCAGCAGCCACTCGCGGACAGGGGTTAATTCACCCCTCCACTTT. The encoded protein is CASSHSRTGVNSPLHF.

The rearrangement uses TRBV5-8 and TRBJ1-1, with D hard to call. CDR3 length: 12 amino acids. V was trimmed by 5 bases and J by 2 bases, leaving 7 bases between them. The germline gives CDR1 SGHTS, CDR2 YDEGEE. This CDR3 is CASSWSNTEAFF. In DNA, the CDR3 is TGTGCCAGCAGTTGGAGTAACACTGAAGCTTTCTTT.

The genes are TRBV6-5 and TRBJ2-3; D is ambiguous. CDR1 MNHEY and CDR2 SVGAGI come from the germline V gene. V was pared by 6 bases and J by 1 base, with 5 bases between. The CDR3 consists of 12 residues. The DNA of the CDR3 is TGTGCCAGCAGGGGTGGCACAGATACGCAGTATTTT. Protein: CASRGGTDTQYF.

The V call is TRBV7-9, the J call TRBJ2-2; D is unclear. Trimming stripped 5 bases from V and 6 bases from J, with 7 bases between. The CDR3 has 12 amino acids. In germline, CDR1 is SEHNR, CDR2 FQNEAQ (reference sequence). The CDR3 sequence is CASSLDPGELFF. The CDR3 coding sequence is TGTGCCAGCAGCCTCGACCCCGGGGAGCTGTTTTTT.

The rearrangement uses TRBV2 and TRBJ1-4; D is ambiguous. V shed 4 bases and J shed 8 bases, with 8 bases lying between them. Germline-derived CDR1 and CDR2 are SNHLY and FYNNEI. This CDR3 comprises 12 residues. The CDR3 bases are TGTGCCAGCAGTGTTGTCGCCGAAAAACTGTTTTTT. Its translation: CASSVVAEKLFF. Full variable domain (outside the CDR3, taken from reference TRBV2 and TRBJ1-4): EPEVTQTPSHQVTQMGQEVILRCVPISNHLYFYWYRQILGQKVEFLVSFYNNEISEKSEIFDDQFSVERPDGSNFTLKIRSTKLEDSAMYFCASSVVAEKLFFGSGTQLSVL.

The chain has TRBV7-2 and TRBJ2-3; D perhaps matches TRBD2 (7 bases). CDR1 is SGHTA and CDR2 is FQGNSA in the germline V gene. The CDR3 spans 19 residues. The V end lost 3 bases, the J end lost 3 bases, and 25 bases lay between the germline ends. The CDR3 region is CASSFADLRGGPLTDTQYF. The CDR3 DNA follows: TGTGCCAGCAGCTTCGCCGATCTTAGGGGGGGCCCGCTGACAGATACGCAGTATTTT.

V usage is TRBV19 and J usage is TRBJ1-1; a weak D match, TRBD1 (6 bases). CDR3 size: 15 residues. Trimming took 7 bases from V and 3 from J, leaving 18 bases between them. From germline, CDR1 is LNHDA and CDR2 SQIVND (reference sequence). The CDR3 here is CASIAPDRLDTEAFF. As DNA, the CDR3 is TGTGCCAGTATCGCTCCGGACAGACTTGACACTGAAGCTTTCTTT. Combining the CDR3 with reference TRBV19 and TRBJ1-1 gives the whole variable domain DGGITQSPKYLFRKEGQNVTLSCEQNLNHDAMYWYRQDPGQGLRLIYYSQIVNDFQKGDIAEGYSVSREKKESFPLTVTSAQKNPTAFYLCASIAPDRLDTEAFFGQGTRLTVV.

The chain recombines TRBV6-5 with TRBJ1-6, with 8 positions matching TRBD1. The CDR3 consists of 15 residues. J lost 9 bases, V lost 6 bases, and 10 bases had no gene match. Germline V CDR1 and CDR2: MNHEY, SVGAGI. DNA of the CDR3: TGTGCCAGCAGGGGGGACAGGAGACCTCGTTCACCCCTCCACTTT. It codes for CASRGDRRPRSPLHF.

The CDR3 coding sequence is TGCAGTGCTAGTCTTTTAGGACTAGCTAACTATGGCTACACCTTC. Translation: CSASLLGLANYGYTF. The genes are TRBV20-1 and TRBJ1-2; no firm D call. Between the trimmed V and J ends, which lost 3 bases and 0 bases, there was a span of 14 bases. From germline, CDR1 is DFQATT and CDR2 SNEGSKA (reference sequence). The CDR3 runs to 15 residues.

CDR3 DNA: TGTGCCAGCAGCTCGACAGGGATTAATGAAAAACTGTTTTTT. This encodes CASSSTGINEKLFF. V usage is TRBV11-2 and J usage is TRBJ1-4, with 7 bases identical to TRBD1. The germline CDR1 and CDR2 sequences are SGHAT and FQNNGV. V lost 4 bases to trimming and J lost 4 bases; unmatched junction nucleotides: 3. The CDR3 totals 14 residues.

This clone was counted a few times. V and J are TRBV5-5 and TRBJ1-2; no definite D call. The CDR3 sequence is 14 residues long. In germline, CDR1 is SGHKS, CDR2 YYEKEE (reference sequence). The V and J ends lost 4 bases and 2 bases respectively, with 12 bases between them. CDR3 region: CASSPSSTNYGYTF. The DNA of the CDR3 is TGTGCCAGCAGCCCCTCTAGTACAAACTATGGCTACACCTTC.

The genes are TRBV27 and TRBJ1-4; D unclear. Deletions cut 5 bases from V and 2 bases from J, with 12 bases between. In germline, CDR1 is MNHEY, CDR2 SMNVEV (reference sequence). CDR3 size: 15 residues. CDR3 amino acids: CASSLRTDTNEKLFF. Here the CDR3 DNA reads TGTGCCAGCAGTCTCCGGACGGATACTAATGAAAAACTGTTTTTT.

This clone has only a few counts. The V gene is TRBV29-1, the J gene TRBJ1-1; 8 bases are a match to TRBD1. The junction had 9 bases not matched to a gene; V was cut back by 6 bases and J by 6 bases. The CDR3 is 13 residues long. Per the germline V gene, CDR1 is SQVTM and CDR2 is ANQGSEA. The CDR3 coding sequence is TGCAGCGTCGCGGACAGGGTGGGCGCTGAAGCTTTCTTT. Encoded protein: CSVADRVGAEAFF.

V and J are TRBV19 and TRBJ1-2, with D unresolved. The V end lost 4 bases, the J end lost 4 bases, and 7 bases lay between the germline ends. CDR1 is LNHDA, CDR2 SQIVND, per germline (reference sequence). This CDR3 comprises 12 residues. The DNA of the CDR3 is TGTGCCAGTAGTAGATCGGGCTATGGCTACACCTTC. This encodes CASSRSGYGYTF.

The chain joins TRBV5-4 to TRBJ2-7; D gene ambiguous. Germline values: CDR1 SGHNT, CDR2 YYREEE (reference sequence). Trimming cost V 1 base and J 6 bases, with 11 bases left between them. The CDR3 is made up of 13 amino acids. CDR3 in amino acids: CASSLTASREQYF. CDR3 DNA sequence: TGTGCCAGCAGCTTGACGGCTTCCCGCGAGCAGTACTTC. Together with reference TRBV5-4 and TRBJ2-7, the CDR3 gives the full variable domain: ETGVTQSPTHLIKTRGQQVTLRCSSQSGHNTVSWYQQALGQGPQFIFQYYREEENGRGNFPPRFSGLQFPNYSSELNVNALELDDSALYLCASSLTASREQYFGPGTRLTVT.